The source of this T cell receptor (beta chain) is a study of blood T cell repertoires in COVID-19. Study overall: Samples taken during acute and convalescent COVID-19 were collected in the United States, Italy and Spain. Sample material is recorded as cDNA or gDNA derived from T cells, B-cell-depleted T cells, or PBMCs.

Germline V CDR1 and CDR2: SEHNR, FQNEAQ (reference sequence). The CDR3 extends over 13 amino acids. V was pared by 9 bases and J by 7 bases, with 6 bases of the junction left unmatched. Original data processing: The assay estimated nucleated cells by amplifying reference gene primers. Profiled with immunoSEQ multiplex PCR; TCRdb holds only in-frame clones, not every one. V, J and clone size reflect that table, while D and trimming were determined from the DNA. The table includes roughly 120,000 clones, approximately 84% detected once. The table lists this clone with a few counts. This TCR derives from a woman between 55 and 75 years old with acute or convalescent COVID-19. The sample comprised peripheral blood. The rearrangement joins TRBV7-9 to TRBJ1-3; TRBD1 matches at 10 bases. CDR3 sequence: CASGTGAWNTIYF. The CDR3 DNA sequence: TGTGCCAGTGGGACAGGGGCTTGGAACACCATATATTTT.